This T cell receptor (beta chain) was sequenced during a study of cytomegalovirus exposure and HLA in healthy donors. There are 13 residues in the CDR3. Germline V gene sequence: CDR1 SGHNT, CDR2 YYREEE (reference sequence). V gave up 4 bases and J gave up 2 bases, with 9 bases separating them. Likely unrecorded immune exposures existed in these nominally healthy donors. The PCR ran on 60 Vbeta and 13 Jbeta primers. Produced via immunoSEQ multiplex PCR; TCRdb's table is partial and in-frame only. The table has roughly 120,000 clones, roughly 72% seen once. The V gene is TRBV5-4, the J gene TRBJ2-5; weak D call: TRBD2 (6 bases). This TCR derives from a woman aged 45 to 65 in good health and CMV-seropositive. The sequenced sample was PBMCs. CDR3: CASSRERQETQYF. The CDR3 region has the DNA TGTGCCAGCAGCCGGGAGAGACAAGAGACCCAGTACTTC.